The 2 T cell receptor beta chains given below trace back to one sample, sequenced in a study of breast tumors, draining lymph nodes, adjacent tissues. TCRdb redid the calling of the multiplex PCR reads with MiXCR, one entry per CDR3 protein. Counted here are some 83,000 distinct CDR3 sequences, roughly 19% occurring once; the ten biggest clones make up over 2%. The lymph nodes were axillary draining lymph nodes from breast cancer patients. The sequencing sample was made of axillary lymph node tissue. All receptors derive from a female donor with breast cancer. Some clones in this sample may be carry-over from other donors' samples.

This clonotype was counted between two and nine times. The chain carries TRBV10-3 and TRBJ2-6, with 11 bases fitting TRBD1. The CDR3 totals 22 residues. With 6 bases clipped from V and 2 bases from J, the junction kept 21 bases outside the gene matches. The germline gives CDR1 ENHRY, CDR2 SYGVKD. The CDR3 nucleotides read TGTGCCATCAGGCCCGGACAGGGGGCCGGGCGGGAGGGGGGAACTGGGGCCAACGTCCTGACTTTC. Its translation is CAIRPGQGAGREGGTGANVLTF.

Concerning this clonotype: With a much larger clone just one base away, this may be a read error. The rearrangement links TRBV18 to TRBJ1-5; unclear D gene. Germline assignment: CDR1 KGHSH and CDR2 LQKENI. This CDR3 has 12 amino acids. The V and J ends lost 1 base and 4 bases respectively, with 2 bases between them. CDR3 protein: CASSPRNQPQHF. The CDR3, as DNA: TGTGCCAGCTCACCACGGAATCAGCCCCAGCATTTT.